This T cell receptor (beta chain) was captured by sequencing in a study of graft-versus-host responses after intestinal transplantation. On this clone: What it binds is not known.

Some clones are missing from TCRdb's copy, which holds only in-frame ones; the method was immunoSEQ multiplex PCR. The table records 90,000 to 130,000 clones, just under 95% of them present only once. J was trimmed by 9 bases and V by 8 bases; bases with no gene match: 10. This CDR3 is built from 13 residues. Germline loops: CDR1 MNHEY, CDR2 SMNVEV (reference sequence). This receptor was taken from a human donor who was the organ donor for an intestinal transplant. Here the sequenced sample was unstimulated CD8+ T cells sorted from spleen or lymph node cells, taken before transplant. The rearrangement uses TRBV27 and TRBJ2-1; TRBD2 matches 7 bases. The CDR3 bases are TGTGCCAGCGGCCTGGCGGGAGAAACTGAGCAGTTCTTC. As protein: CASGLAGETEQFF.